The subject of this entry is one T cell receptor (beta chain). Antigen specificity is unknown. The study enrolled patients aged 18 to 65 with newly diagnosed hyperthyroidism of under 2 months' duration. Extraction of PBMCs used more than 8.5 ml of fresh peripheral blood. Amplified TCR beta CDR3 regions came from RNA transcripts. When the TCR CDR3 underwent first-round RT-PCR, the HTBI primer set was used. TCRdb called the multiplex PCR reads again in MiXCR, with one record for every CDR3 protein. Among hundreds of thousands of distinct CDR3 sequences, roughly 15% were seen once, and the ten largest hold about 9.4%. This sample stems from a study of T cells in Graves' hyperthyroidism and ophthalmopathy. Study-level information: Peripheral blood was taken when the disease was first diagnosed, before any treatment began. The study's findings and limits: In the blood, most expanded thyroid clonotypes above 0.001 appeared as well.

CDR3 size: 13 residues. CDR1 is GTSNPN, CDR2 SVGIG, per germline (reference sequence). Trimming cost V 4 bases and J 2 bases, with 9 bases left between them. The TCR sequence derives from a young woman with Graves' hyperthyroidism. The sequenced sample was blood. The chain is built from TRBV30 and TRBJ1-3; a weak D match, TRBD1 (5 bases). CDR3 region: CAWTRGAGNTIYF. CDR3 DNA: TGTGCCTGGACCCGGGGGGCTGGAAACACCATATATTTT.